The rows below give T cell receptor beta chains drawn from one sample of a study of patients and donors after allogeneic stem cell transplantation. TCRdb ran MiXCR on the RT-PCR reads and lists one entry per CDR3 protein. The repertoire includes about a million distinct CDR3 sequences, approximately 19% of them detected once, and around 6% sits in the top ten. The sample comprised blood, either unsorted or a sorted T cell fraction (not recorded which). These receptors were collected from a human donor who was either an allogeneic HSCT recipient or a stem cell or donor lymphocyte infusion donor (not recorded which). It is not recorded whose cells these are; they may come from a transplant donor. The CDR3 runs from the conserved cysteine through the conserved F or W. Each record gives: J gene, CDR3 length, D gene, V gene, clone size, CDR3 DNA, CDR3 protein. The D gene is left open where the match is weak. A row's size may be missing; if present it is once, few, many or a size class.

>TRBJ2-1|15|-|TRBV11-1|-
TGTGCCAGCTGTTGCCAGCCCCGGGACACCAATGAGCAGTTCTTC
CASCCQPRDTNEQFF
>TRBJ1-2|14|TRBD1|TRBV24-1|-
TGTGCCAAATACAGGGGGCGGCGTTACTATGGCTACACCTTC
CAKYRGRRYYGYTF
>TRBJ2-2|12|-|TRBV3-1|few
TGTGCCAGCAGCCAACGCAGCGAGGAGCTGTTTTTT
CASSQRSEELFF
>TRBJ1-1|13|-|TRBV29-1|few
TGCAGCGCCGGCGGGGGTTACGGCACTGAAGCTTTCTTT
CSAGGGYGTEAFF
>TRBJ2-3|15|-|TRBV7-7|many
TGTGCCAGCAGCTTGGATCGCCACAGCACAGATACGCAGTATTTT
CASSLDRHSTDTQYF
>TRBJ1-3|15|-|TRBV5-8|few
TGTGCCAGCAGCTCCGGGTCTGCCCATGGAAACACCATATATTTT
CASSSGSAHGNTIYF
>TRBJ2-3|14|-|TRBV11-2|-
TGTGCCAGCAGCTCCCACGGCAAGACAGATACGCAGTATTTT
CASSSHGKTDTQYF
>TRBJ2-1|16|TRBD2|TRBV15|-
TGTGCCACCAGCAGAGCCCGGCAGCGGGGTTACAATGAGCAGTTCTTC
CATSRARQRGYNEQFF
>TRBJ2-1|16|TRBD2|TRBV24-1|few
TGTGCCACCAGTGACCCCCGGGGGGGCTCCTACAATGAGCAGTTCTTC
CATSDPRGGSYNEQFF
>TRBJ2-7|17|TRBD1|TRBV24-1|few
TGTGCCACCAGTGGCCCGGCAGGGGGACAGAGCTCCTACGAGCAGTACTTC
CATSGPAGGQSSYEQYF
>TRBJ2-5|15|-|TRBV29-1|-
TGCAGCGCTGTGCGGGGCTCGAGTCTAAGGGAGACCCAGTACTTC
CSAVRGSSLRETQYF
>TRBJ1-3|15|-|TRBV7-6|-
TGTGCCAGCAGCGACCCAGGGTACTCTGGAAACACCATATATTTT
CASSDPGYSGNTIYF
>TRBJ2-1|16|-|TRBV11-2|-
TGTGCCAGCAGCTTAGCCGGGAGAAGGGCCTACAATGAGCAGTTCTTC
CASSLAGRRAYNEQFF
>TRBJ2-1|16|TRBD2|TRBV5-6|few
TGTGCCAGCAGCTTAGAGGTGGGAGGGCCTTCCAATGAGCAGTTCTTC
CASSLEVGGPSNEQFF
>TRBJ2-7|14|-|TRBV20-1|-
TGCAGTGCTATTGAAGGGACGGGATTTTACGAGCAGTACTTC
CSAIEGTGFYEQYF
>TRBJ2-7|16|TRBD2|TRBV3-1|many
TGTGCCAGCAGCCAGGGTCTAGCGGGGGTCTCCTACGAGCAGTACTTC
CASSQGLAGVSYEQYF
>TRBJ1-2|14|-|TRBV5-6|few
TGTGCCAGCAGCGGTACAGAGGGGAGAGGAGGCTACACCTTC
CASSGTEGRGGYTF
>TRBJ1-5|16|-|TRBV28|few
TGTGCCAGCAGTTTTGGGGGGTTTGGTAGCAATCAGCCCCAGCATTTT
CASSFGGFGSNQPQHF
>TRBJ2-3|17|TRBD2|TRBV4-3|-
TGCGCCAGCAGCCAAGATCGGCTAGCGGGCAGCACAGATACGCAGTATTTT
CASSQDRLAGSTDTQYF
>TRBJ1-1|14|TRBD1|TRBV4-2|-
TGTGCCAGCAGCCCAAGAAAGACAGGGGGTGAAGCTTTCTTT
CASSPRKTGGEAFF